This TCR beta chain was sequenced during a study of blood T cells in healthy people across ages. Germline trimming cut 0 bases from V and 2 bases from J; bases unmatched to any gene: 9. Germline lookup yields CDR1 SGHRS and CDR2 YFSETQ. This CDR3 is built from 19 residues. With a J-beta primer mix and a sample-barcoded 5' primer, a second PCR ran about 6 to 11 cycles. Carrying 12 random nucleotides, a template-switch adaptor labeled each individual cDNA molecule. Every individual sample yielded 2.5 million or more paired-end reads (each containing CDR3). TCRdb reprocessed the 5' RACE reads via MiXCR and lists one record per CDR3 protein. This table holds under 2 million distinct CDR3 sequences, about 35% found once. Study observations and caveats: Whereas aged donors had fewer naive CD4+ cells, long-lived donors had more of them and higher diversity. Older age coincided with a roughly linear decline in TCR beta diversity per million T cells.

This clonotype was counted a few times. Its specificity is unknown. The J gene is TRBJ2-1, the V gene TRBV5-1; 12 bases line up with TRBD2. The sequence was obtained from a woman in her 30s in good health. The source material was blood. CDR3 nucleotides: TGCGCCAGCAGCTTGGAAGCTAGCGGGAGGGCCGGCCCCTACAATGAGCAGTTCTTC. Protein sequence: CASSLEASGRAGPYNEQFF.